These T cell receptor beta chains were read from a single sample in a study of T cells in localized non-small cell lung cancer. The repertoire was sequenced with immunoSEQ multiplex PCR; TCRdb's copy has only in-frame clones and lacks some. The sample contains fewer than 6,000 clones, 75% to 90% of which appear only once. The material was PBMCs, obtained before any cancer treatment. These receptors originate from a woman aged 40-75 years with stage II lung adenocarcinoma. Both conserved end residues are part of each CDR3. The D gene is left open where the match is weak. Expanded clones are given a class, and other clones once, few, many or no size at all.

TRBV7-2	NA	TRBJ2-5	TRBD2	CASSLGAGVPETQYF	TGTGCCAGCAGCTTAGGCGCGGGAGTGCCCGAGACCCAGTACTTC
TRBV9	once	TRBJ2-7	TRBD2	CASSVTSGKFDEQYF	TGTGCCAGCAGCGTAACTAGCGGGAAGTTCGACGAGCAGTACTTC
TRBV15	NA	TRBJ2-4	NA	CAAGADTKNIQYF	TGTGCCGCTGGAGCGGATACCAAAAACATTCAGTACTTC
TRBV23-1	NA	TRBJ2-5	NA	CASSLRRQRQETQYF	TGCGCCAGCAGTCTAAGGAGACAGCGCCAAGAGACCCAGTACTTC
TRBV2	NA	TRBJ2-5	TRBD2	CASSEGGVVETQYF	TGTGCCAGCAGTGAGGGGGGGGTCGTGGAGACCCAGTACTTC
TRBV6-6	NA	TRBJ2-7	TRBD1	CASSNPGQGLSYEQYF	TGTGCCAGCTCGAATCCGGGACAGGGGCTCAGCTACGAGCAGTACTTC
TRBV5-6	NA	TRBJ2-2	NA	CASTPPGVGELFF	TGTGCCAGCACCCCGCCCGGGGTCGGGGAGCTGTTTTTT
TRBV7-4	NA	TRBJ2-7	TRBD2	CASSQVLAGSHEQYF	TGTGCCAGCAGTCAAGTGCTAGCGGGGTCCCACGAGCAGTACTTC
TRBV7-8	NA	TRBJ2-7	NA	CASSLETRVGEQYF	TGTGCCAGCAGCTTAGAGACACGGGTAGGCGAGCAGTACTTC
TRBV2	NA	TRBJ1-5	NA	CASSENFQPQHF	TGTGCCAGCAGTGAAAATTTTCAGCCCCAGCATTTT
TRBV21-1	NA	TRBJ1-5	NA	CASSKEQGAVAQHF	TGTGCCAGCAGCAAAGAACAGGGGGCGGTTGCCCAGCATTTT
TRBV2	NA	TRBJ2-5	NA	CASSWGNQETQYF	TGTGCCAGCAGCTGGGGGAATCAAGAGACCCAGTACTTC
TRBV14	NA	TRBJ2-1	TRBD1	CASSPGTGYNEQFF	TGTGCCAGCAGCCCCGGGACAGGATACAATGAGCAGTTCTTC
TRBV19	NA	TRBJ2-5	NA	CASSRGAGTQYF	TGTGCCAGTAGTAGGGGAGCGGGGACCCAGTACTTC
TRBV7-9	NA	TRBJ1-1	NA	CASSPSGTVATEAFF	TGTGCCAGCAGCCCATCCGGGACTGTGGCAACTGAAGCTTTCTTT
TRBV5-1	NA	TRBJ1-2	NA	CASSLEDRNRWGYTF	TGCGCCAGCAGCTTGGAGGACAGAAATCGTTGGGGCTACACCTTC
TRBV30	NA	TRBJ1-5	NA	CAWTPHRPSNQPQHF	TGTGCCTGGACCCCCCACCGTCCTAGCAATCAGCCCCAGCATTTT
TRBV28	NA	TRBJ2-7	NA	CASSLSPDGLNYEQYF	TGTGCCAGCAGTTTAAGTCCGGACGGACTAAACTACGAGCAGTACTTC
TRBV10-3	NA	TRBJ2-3	NA	CAISESTYTQYF	TGTGCCATCAGTGAGTCGACATATACGCAGTATTTT